This entry describes one TCR beta chain. This specimen belongs to a study of blood T cell repertoires in COVID-19. V lost 3 bases and J lost 4, with 9 bases in between. Germline CDR1 DFQATT, CDR2 SNEGSKA (reference sequence). The CDR3 runs 12 residues. The protocol was immunoSEQ multiplex PCR, while the TCRdb copy is restricted to in-frame clones and leaves out a portion. The sample has fewer than 85,000 clones, 65% to 85% seen once. The receptor was isolated from a woman in her sixties or seventies with acute or convalescent COVID-19. The sequenced sample was peripheral blood. This chain uses TRBV20-1 with TRBJ1-1; the D gene is possibly TRBD1 (6 bases). The DNA for the CDR3 is TGCAGTGCTAGTGGGGGGCGCACTGAAGCTTTCTTT. This sequence encodes CSASGGRTEAFF.